The present T cell receptor (beta chain) was sequenced within a study of T cell responses to AZD1222 COVID-19 vaccine. Study findings and constraints: CD4 TCRs associated with vaccination spanned spike, dominating at 160-218 and 743-854. Donors were mostly white British, more females; clonal diversity possibly underestimated. Repertoires were collected only later (after the peak T cell response had occurred). A rise in Spike-specific TCR breadth and depth followed two AZD1222 doses.

Clones were read by immunoSEQ multiplex PCR, and TCRdb kept only the in-frame ones, dropping some. The sample lists 100,000 to 150,000 clones; approximately 90% were seen once. Germline V lookup: CDR1 MRHNA, CDR2 SNTAGT. J gave up 9 bases and V 2 bases, and 10 bases lay outside the gene matches. This CDR3 region has 16 residues. Worth noting for this clone: Its antigen is undetermined.

The sequencing here drew on peripheral blood, taken on day 0 of MenACWY control vaccination. The receptor was derived from an adult in good health. The genes are TRBV6-4 and TRBJ2-1; 10 positions agree with TRBD2. CDR3 nucleotide sequence: TGTGCCAGCAGTGACCCCAAAGCGGGAGGGCCCGCTGAGCAGTTCTTC. Its protein product is CASSDPKAGGPAEQFF.